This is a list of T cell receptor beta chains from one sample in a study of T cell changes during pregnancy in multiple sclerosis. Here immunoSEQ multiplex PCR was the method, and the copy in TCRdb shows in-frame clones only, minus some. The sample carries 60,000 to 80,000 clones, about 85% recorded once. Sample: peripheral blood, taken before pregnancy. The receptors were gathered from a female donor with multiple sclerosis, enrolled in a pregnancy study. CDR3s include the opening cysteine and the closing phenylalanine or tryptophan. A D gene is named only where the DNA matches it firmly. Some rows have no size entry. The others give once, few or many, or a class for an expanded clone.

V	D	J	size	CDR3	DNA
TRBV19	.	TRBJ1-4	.	CASSKGTQATNEKLFF	TGTGCCAGTAGTAAAGGGACACAAGCAACTAATGAAAAACTGTTTTTT
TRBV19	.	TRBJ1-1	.	CASSTRGGLDTEAFF	TGTGCCAGTAGTACCCGCGGGGGCTTAGACACTGAAGCTTTCTTT
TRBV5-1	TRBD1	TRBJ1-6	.	CASSFGEQGAGRSPLHF	TGCGCCAGCAGCTTTGGTGAACAGGGGGCAGGAAGGTCACCCCTCCACTTT
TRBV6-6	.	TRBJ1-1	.	CASRLDRVNTEAFF	TGTGCCAGCAGATTGGACAGAGTAAACACTGAAGCTTTCTTT
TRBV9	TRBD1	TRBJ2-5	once	CASSDLPDRGLGTQYF	TGTGCCAGCAGCGACCTACCGGACAGGGGACTGGGGACCCAGTACTTC
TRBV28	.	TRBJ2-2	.	CASSFPGRTGELFF	TGTGCCAGCAGTTTTCCGGGTAGGACCGGGGAGCTGTTTTTT
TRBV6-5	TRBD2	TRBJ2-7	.	CASSPTSGAHYEQYF	TGTGCCAGCAGTCCAACTAGCGGGGCCCACTACGAGCAGTACTTC
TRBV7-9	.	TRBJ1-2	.	CASSSRGGGYGYTF	TGTGCCAGCAGCTCTCGGGGGGGTGGCTATGGCTACACCTTC
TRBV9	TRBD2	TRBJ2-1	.	CASSGGGSTYNEQFF	TGTGCCAGCAGCGGGGGGGGATCGACCTACAATGAGCAGTTCTTC
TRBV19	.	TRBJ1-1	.	CASSTRLNTEAFF	TGTGCCAGTAGTACCCGTCTGAACACTGAAGCTTTCTTT
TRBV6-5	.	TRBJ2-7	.	CASSISGEQYF	TGTGCCAGCAGCATTTCAGGGGAGCAGTACTTC
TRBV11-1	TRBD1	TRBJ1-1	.	CASSQGTVGRTEAFF	TGTGCCAGCAGCCAAGGGACAGTGGGTCGCACTGAAGCTTTCTTT
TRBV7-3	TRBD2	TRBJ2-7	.	CASSPGTSNREQYF	TGTGCCAGCAGCCCCGGGACTAGTAACCGGGAGCAGTACTTC
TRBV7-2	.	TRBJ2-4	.	CASSLPGAKNIQYF	TGTGCCAGCAGCTTACCAGGGGCCAAAAACATTCAGTACTTC